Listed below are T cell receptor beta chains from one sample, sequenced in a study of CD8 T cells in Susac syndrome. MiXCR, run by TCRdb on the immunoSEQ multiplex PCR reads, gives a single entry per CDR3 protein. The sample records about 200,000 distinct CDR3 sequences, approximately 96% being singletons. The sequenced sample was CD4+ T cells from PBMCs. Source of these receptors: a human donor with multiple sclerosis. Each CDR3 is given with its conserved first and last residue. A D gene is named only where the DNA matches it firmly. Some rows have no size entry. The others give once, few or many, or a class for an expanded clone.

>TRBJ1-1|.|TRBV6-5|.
TGTGCCAGCAGTGACGGGAAGGGGTTGAACACTGAAGCTTTCTTT
CASSDGKGLNTEAFF
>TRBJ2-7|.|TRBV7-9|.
TGTGCCAGCAGCCTCCGACACGACGAGCAGTACTTC
CASSLRHDEQYF
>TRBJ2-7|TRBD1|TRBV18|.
TGTGCCAGCTCCCGGGACAGGGCTCTCGGCCACGAGCAGTACTTC
CASSRDRALGHEQYF
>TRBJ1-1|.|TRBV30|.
TGTGCCTGTACCAGGGCTTCAGGCACTGAAGCTTTCTTT
CACTRASGTEAFF
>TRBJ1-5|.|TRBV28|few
TGTGCCAGTACAGGGAGCAATCAGCCCCAGCATTTT
CASTGSNQPQHF
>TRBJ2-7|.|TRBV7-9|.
TGTGCCAGCAGCTTGGGGTTTCCCGCCAGGGCGAGCGAGCAGTACTTC
CASSLGFPARASEQYF
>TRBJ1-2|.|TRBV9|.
TGTGCCAGCAGCGTAGCGGGGCGTCGGGGCTACACCTTC
CASSVAGRRGYTF
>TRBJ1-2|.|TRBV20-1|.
TGCAGTGCATCCAGTAACTCAGGGGAGGTTGGCTACACCTTC
CSASSNSGEVGYTF
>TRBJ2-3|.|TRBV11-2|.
TGTGCCAGCAGCTTACTTGGCGGGGGCCTGGGGGATACGCAGTATTTT
CASSLLGGGLGDTQYF
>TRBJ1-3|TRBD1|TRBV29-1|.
TGCAGCGTTTGGACAGGGCCCTCTGGAAACACCATATATTTT
CSVWTGPSGNTIYF
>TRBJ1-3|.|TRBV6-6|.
TGTGCCAGCGGGCAGGAACTCCTTGGAAACACCATATATTTT
CASGQELLGNTIYF
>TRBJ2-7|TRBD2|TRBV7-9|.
TGTGCCAGCTCCGCGGGGGGGTTGTACGAGCAGTACTTC
CASSAGGLYEQYF
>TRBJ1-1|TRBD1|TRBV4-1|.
TGCGCCAGCAGCCAAGACGACAGGGCGCATAACACTGAAGCTTTCTTT
CASSQDDRAHNTEAFF
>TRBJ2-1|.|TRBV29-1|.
TGCAGCGTCGAACAACAGGACAATGAGCAGTTCTTC
CSVEQQDNEQFF
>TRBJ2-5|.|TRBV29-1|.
TGCAGTGTAGGTGGGGGGCAAGAGACCCAGTACTTC
CSVGGGQETQYF
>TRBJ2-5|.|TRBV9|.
TGTGCCAGCAGTGTGACAGAAAACCAAGAGACCCAGTACTTC
CASSVTENQETQYF
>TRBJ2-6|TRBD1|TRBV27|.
TGTGCCAGCAGTTCAACTACAGGGGTTGGGGCCAACGTCCTGACTTTC
CASSSTTGVGANVLTF
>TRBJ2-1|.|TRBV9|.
TGTGCCAGCAGCGTAGACCAGGTATCCTACAATGAGCAGTTCTTC
CASSVDQVSYNEQFF
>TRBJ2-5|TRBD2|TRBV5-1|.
TGCGCCAGCATCGTTCGGGGGGTCCAAGAGACCCAGTACTTC
CASIVRGVQETQYF
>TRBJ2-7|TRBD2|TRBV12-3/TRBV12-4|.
TGTGCCAGCAGACCGGCCCCGGGACTAGACTACGAGCAGTACTTC
CASRPAPGLDYEQYF
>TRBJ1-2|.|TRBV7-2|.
TGTGCCAGCAGCTTACCGGGGACCCAGGCGGGCTACACCTTC
CASSLPGTQAGYTF
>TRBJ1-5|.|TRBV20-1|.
TGCAGTGCTAATTCAGGATCAGAGCCCCAGCATTTT
CSANSGSEPQHF
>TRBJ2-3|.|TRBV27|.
TGTGCCAGCAGTATTACTAGATGGGGGTATACGCAGTATTTT
CASSITRWGYTQYF
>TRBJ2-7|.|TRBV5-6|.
TGTGCCAGCAGCGCGGGAGGGGGACAGGTCTCCTACGAGCAGTACTTC
CASSAGGGQVSYEQYF
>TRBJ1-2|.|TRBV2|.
TGTGCCAGCAGTAGGCAGGCGTTTGGAGATGGCTACACCTTC
CASSRQAFGDGYTF
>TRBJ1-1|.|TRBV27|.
TGTGCCAGCAGTTCTCACGGGACAACTAACACTGAAGCTTTCTTT
CASSSHGTTNTEAFF
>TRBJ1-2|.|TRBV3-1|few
TGTGCCAGCAGTAGGGGTGGGGGCTACACCTTC
CASSRGGGYTF